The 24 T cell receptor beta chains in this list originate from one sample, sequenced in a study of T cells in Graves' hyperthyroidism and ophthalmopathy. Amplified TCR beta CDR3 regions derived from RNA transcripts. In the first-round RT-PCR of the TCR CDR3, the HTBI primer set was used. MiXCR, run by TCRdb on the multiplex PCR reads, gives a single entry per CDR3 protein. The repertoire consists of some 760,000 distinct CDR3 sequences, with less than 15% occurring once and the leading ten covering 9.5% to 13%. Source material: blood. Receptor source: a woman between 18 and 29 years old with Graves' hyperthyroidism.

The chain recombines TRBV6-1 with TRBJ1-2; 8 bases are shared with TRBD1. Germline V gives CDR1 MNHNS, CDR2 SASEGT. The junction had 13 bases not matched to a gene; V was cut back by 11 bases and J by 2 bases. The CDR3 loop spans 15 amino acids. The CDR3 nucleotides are TGTGCCCATTCAGGGGGCAGGGGGCGCAACTATGGCTACACCTTC. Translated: CAHSGGRGRNYGYTF.

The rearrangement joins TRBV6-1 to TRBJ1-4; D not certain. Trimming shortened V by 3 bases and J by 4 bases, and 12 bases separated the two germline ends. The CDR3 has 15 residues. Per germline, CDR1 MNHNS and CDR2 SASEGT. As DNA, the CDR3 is TGTGCCAGCAGTGATATATCGGGAGTTAATGAAAAACTGTTTTTT. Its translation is CASSDISGVNEKLFF.

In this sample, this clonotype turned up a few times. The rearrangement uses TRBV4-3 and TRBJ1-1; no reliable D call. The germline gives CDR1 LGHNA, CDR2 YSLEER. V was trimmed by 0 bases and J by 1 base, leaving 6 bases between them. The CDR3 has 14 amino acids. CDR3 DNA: TGCGCCAGCAGCCAAGATCGGGAGAACACTGAAGCTTTCTTT. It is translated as CASSQDRENTEAFF.

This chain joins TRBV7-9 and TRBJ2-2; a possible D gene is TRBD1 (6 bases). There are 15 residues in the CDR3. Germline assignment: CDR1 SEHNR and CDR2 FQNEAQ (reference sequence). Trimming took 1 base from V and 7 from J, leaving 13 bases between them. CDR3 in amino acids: CASSLGVGAIGELFF. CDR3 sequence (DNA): TGTGCCAGCAGCTTAGGCGTGGGGGCTATCGGGGAGCTGTTTTTT.

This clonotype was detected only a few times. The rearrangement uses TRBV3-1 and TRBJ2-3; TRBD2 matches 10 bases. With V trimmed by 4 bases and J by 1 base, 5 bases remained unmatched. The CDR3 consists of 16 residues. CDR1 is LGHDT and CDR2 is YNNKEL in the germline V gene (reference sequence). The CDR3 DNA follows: TGTGCCAGCAGCCGCGTCGGACTAGCGGGCACAGATACGCAGTATTTT. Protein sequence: CASSRVGLAGTDTQYF.

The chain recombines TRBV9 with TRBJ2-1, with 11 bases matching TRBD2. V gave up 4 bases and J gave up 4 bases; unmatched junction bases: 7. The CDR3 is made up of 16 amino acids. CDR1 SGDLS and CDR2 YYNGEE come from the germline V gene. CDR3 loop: CASSKRSGRAYNEQFF. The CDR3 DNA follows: TGTGCCAGCAGCAAACGTAGCGGGAGGGCTTACAATGAGCAGTTCTTC.

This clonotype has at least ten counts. CDR3 in amino acids: CASSQGALEGRDTEAFF. The CDR3 coding sequence is TGTGCCAGCAGCCAAGGAGCTTTGGAGGGTCGCGACACTGAAGCTTTCTTT. The chain uses TRBV3-1 and TRBJ1-1; D uncertain. Germline values: CDR1 LGHDT, CDR2 YNNKEL (reference sequence). The CDR3 is 17 residues long. V was cut by 1 base and J by 3 bases, with 18 bases left in between. Full variable domain (outside the CDR3, taken from reference TRBV3-1 and TRBJ1-1): DTAVSQTPKYLVTQMGNDKSIKCEQNLGHDTMYWYKQDSKKFLKIMFSYNNKELIINETVPNRFSPKSPDKAHLNLHINSLELGDSAVYFCASSQGALEGRDTEAFFGQGTRLTVV.

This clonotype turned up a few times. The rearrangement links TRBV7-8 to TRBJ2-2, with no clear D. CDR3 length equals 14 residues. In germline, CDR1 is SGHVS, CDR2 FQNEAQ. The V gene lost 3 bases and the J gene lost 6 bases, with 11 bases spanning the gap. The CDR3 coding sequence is TGTGCCAGCAGCTTCCATAACCGGGCCGGGGAGCTGTTTTTT. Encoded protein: CASSFHNRAGELFF.

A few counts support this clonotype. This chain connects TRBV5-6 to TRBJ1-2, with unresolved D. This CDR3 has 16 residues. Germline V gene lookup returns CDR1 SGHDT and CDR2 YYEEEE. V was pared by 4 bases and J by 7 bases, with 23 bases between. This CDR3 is CASSRMIYGPKGGYTF. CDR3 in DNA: TGTGCCAGCAGCCGTATGATCTACGGCCCGAAGGGTGGCTACACCTTC.

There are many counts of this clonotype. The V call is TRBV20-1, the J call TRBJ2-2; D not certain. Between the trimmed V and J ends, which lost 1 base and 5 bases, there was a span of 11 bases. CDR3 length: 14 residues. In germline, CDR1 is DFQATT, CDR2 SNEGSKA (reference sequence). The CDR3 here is CSARAPTGTGELFF. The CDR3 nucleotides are TGCAGTGCTAGAGCTCCGACTGGGACCGGGGAGCTGTTTTTT.

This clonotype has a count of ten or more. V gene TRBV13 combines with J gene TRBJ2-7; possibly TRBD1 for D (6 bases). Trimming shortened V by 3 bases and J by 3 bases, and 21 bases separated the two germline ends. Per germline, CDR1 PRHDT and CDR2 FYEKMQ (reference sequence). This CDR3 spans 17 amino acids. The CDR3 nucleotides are TGTGCCAGCAGCTTCGGACCTACCGGGACACCAAACTACGAGCAGTACTTC. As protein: CASSFGPTGTPNYEQYF.

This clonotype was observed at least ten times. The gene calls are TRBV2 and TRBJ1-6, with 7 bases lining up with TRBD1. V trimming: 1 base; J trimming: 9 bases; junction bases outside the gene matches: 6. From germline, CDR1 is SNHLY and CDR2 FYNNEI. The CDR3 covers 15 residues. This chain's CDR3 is CASSEELQGTSPLHF. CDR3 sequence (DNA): TGTGCCAGCAGTGAAGAATTACAGGGGACTTCACCCCTCCACTTT.

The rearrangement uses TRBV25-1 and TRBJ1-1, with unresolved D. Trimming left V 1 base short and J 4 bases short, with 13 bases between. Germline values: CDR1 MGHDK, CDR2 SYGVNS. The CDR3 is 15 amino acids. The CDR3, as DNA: TGTGCCAGCAGTGAATTCCCCAGCAGAGGCACTGAAGCTTTCTTT. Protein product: CASSEFPSRGTEAFF.

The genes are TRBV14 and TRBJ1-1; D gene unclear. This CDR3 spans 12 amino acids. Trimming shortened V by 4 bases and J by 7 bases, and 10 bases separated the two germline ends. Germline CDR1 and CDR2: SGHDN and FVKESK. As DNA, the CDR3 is TGTGCCAGCAGCCGCCAGGACGGTGAAGCTTTCTTT. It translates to CASSRQDGEAFF.

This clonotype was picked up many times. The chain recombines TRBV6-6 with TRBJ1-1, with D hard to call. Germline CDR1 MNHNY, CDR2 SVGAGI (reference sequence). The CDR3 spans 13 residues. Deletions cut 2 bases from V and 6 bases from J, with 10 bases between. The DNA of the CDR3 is TGTGCCAGCAGTTACACGATGAGGTCTGAAGCTTTCTTT. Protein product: CASSYTMRSEAFF.

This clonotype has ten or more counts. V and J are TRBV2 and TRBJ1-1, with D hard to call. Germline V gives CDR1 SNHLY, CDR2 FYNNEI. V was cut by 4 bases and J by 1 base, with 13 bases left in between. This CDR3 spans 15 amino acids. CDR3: CASSVQGYRNTEAFF. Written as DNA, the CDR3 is TGTGCCAGCAGTGTACAAGGCTACCGGAACACTGAAGCTTTCTTT. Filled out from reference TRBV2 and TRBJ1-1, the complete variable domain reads EPEVTQTPSHQVTQMGQEVILRCVPISNHLYFYWYRQILGQKVEFLVSFYNNEISEKSEIFDDQFSVERPDGSNFTLKIRSTKLEDSAMYFCASSVQGYRNTEAFFGQGTRLTVV.

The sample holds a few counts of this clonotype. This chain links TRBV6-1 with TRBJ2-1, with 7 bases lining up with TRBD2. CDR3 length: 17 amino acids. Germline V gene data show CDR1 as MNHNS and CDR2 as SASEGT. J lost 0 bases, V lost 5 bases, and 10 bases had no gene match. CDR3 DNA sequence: TGTGCCAGCAGTTATAGGCGGGAGCGGTACTCCTACAATGAGCAGTTCTTC. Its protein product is CASSYRRERYSYNEQFF.

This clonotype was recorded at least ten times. The DNA of the CDR3 is TGTGCCAGCAGTGATCTAGGACAGGGGGCTGGAGATACGCAGTATTTT. Its protein is CASSDLGQGAGDTQYF. This chain uses TRBV6-1 with TRBJ2-3; 11 nucleotides align to TRBD1. Looked up from germline, CDR1 is MNHNS and CDR2 is SASEGT. Trimming cost V 3 bases and J 5 bases; bases outside gene matches: 7. The CDR3 extends over 16 amino acids.

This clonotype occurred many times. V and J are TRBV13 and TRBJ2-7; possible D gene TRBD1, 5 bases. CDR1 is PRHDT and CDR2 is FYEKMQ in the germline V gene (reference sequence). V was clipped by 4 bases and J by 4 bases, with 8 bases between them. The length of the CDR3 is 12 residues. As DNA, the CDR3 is TGTGCCAGCAGCTGGGCAGGGTACGAGCAGTACTTC. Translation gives CASSWAGYEQYF. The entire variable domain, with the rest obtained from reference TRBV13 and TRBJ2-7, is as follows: AAGVIQSPRHLIKEKRETATLKCYPIPRHDTVYWYQQGPGQDPQFLISFYEKMQSDKGSIPDRFSAQQFSDYHSELNMSSLELGDSALYFCASSWAGYEQYFGPGTRLTVT.

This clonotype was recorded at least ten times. The CDR3 DNA follows: TGTGCCAGCAGCCCTTCCCCGGGACAGAAACCTGAAGCTTTCTTT. Translated, it gives CASSPSPGQKPEAFF. The chain uses TRBV3-1 and TRBJ1-1; 7 nucleotides align to TRBD1. The CDR3 has 15 residues. Losses at the gene ends were 4 bases for V and 6 bases for J; bases not matched to a gene: 11. Germline values: CDR1 LGHDT, CDR2 YNNKEL (reference sequence).

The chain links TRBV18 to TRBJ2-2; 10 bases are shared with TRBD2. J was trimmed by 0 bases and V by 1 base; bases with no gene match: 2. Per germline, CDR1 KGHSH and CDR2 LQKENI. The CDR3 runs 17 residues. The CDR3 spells CASSPLSGRTNTGELFF. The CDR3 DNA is TGTGCCAGCTCACCACTTAGCGGGAGGACGAACACCGGGGAGCTGTTTTTT.

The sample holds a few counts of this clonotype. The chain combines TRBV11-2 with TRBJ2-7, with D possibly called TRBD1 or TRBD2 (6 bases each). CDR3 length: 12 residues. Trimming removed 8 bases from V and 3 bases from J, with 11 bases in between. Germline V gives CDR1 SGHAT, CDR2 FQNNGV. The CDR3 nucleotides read TGTGCCAGCTCGCGGGACAACTACGAGCAGTACTTC. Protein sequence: CASSRDNYEQYF.

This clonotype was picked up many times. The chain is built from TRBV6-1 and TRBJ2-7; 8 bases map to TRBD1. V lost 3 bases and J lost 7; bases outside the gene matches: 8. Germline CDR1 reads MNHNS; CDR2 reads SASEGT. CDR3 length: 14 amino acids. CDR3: CASSEFPDRGEQYF. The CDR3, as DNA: TGTGCCAGCAGTGAGTTCCCCGACAGGGGAGAGCAGTACTTC.

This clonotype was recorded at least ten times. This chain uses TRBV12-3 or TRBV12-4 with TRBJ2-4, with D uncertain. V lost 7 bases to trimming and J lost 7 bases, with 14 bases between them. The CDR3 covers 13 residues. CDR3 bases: TGTGCCAGCACCCCCGGAGTTCCCAACATTCAGTACTTC. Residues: CASTPGVPNIQYF.